These 27 T cell receptor beta chains were sequenced from one sample in a study of T-cell memory formation after mild COVID-19. Each CDR3 protein is one row after TCRdb ran MiXCR on the 5' RACE reads. The repertoire consists of hundreds of thousands of distinct CDR3 sequences, with just over 20% occurring once and the leading ten covering under 15%. The sample taken for sequencing was PBMCs or a T cell subset sorted from them (not recorded which). These receptor sequences come from an adult woman who had mild COVID-19 (a few samples of this study predate the infection). Cell type and time point are not known.

This clonotype was seen many times. The rearrangement links TRBV5-5 to TRBJ2-2; D is uncertain. The CDR3 contains 12 residues. CDR1 is SGHKS, CDR2 YYEKEE, per germline (reference sequence). Trimming left V 4 bases short and J 4 bases short, with 5 bases between. The CDR3: CASSPRTGELFF. The CDR3, as DNA: TGTGCCAGCAGCCCACGCACCGGGGAGCTGTTTTTT.

Only a few counts were recorded for this clonotype. The chain recombines TRBV5-5 with TRBJ1-6; 8 nucleotides match TRBD1. The junction had 9 bases not matched to a gene; V was cut back by 6 bases and J by 7 bases. Germline values: CDR1 SGHKS, CDR2 YYEKEE (reference sequence). This CDR3 comprises 15 residues. CDR3 loop: CASKGRTGINSPLHF. CDR3 sequence (DNA): TGTGCCAGCAAGGGGAGGACAGGGATCAATTCACCCCTCCACTTT.

There are a few counts of this clonotype. The genes are TRBV7-2 and TRBJ1-2; possibly TRBD1 for D (6 bases). V lost 5 bases, J lost 6 bases, and 22 bases lay in between. Per germline, CDR1 SGHTA and CDR2 FQGNSA. The CDR3 spans 16 residues. The CDR3 here is CASSLTSVGRGHGYTF. CDR3 DNA: TGTGCCAGCAGCCTGACCTCGGTGGGCAGGGGTCATGGCTACACCTTC.

This clonotype was counted a few times. This chain connects TRBV12-5 to TRBJ1-5; D unresolved. Germline V CDR1 and CDR2: LGHNT, FRNRAP. The CDR3 runs 16 residues. The V end was cut by 0 bases, the J end by 13 bases, with 22 bases between. In nucleotides, the CDR3 is TGTGCTAGTGGTTTGGTCCTTTCTCAGAGAATCGAGGCACAGCATTTT. Its protein is CASGLVLSQRIEAQHF. The full variable domain, with the rest looked up from reference TRBV12-5 and TRBJ1-5, is DARVTQTPRHKVTEMGQEVTMRCQPILGHNTVFWYRQTMMQGLELLAYFRNRAPLDDSGMPKDRFSAEMPDATLATLKIQPSEPRDSAVYFCASGLVLSQRIEAQHFGDGTRLSIL.

This sequence joins TRBV6-5 and TRBJ2-2; D might be TRBD1 or TRBD2, each matching 5 bases. This CDR3 is built from 15 residues. V was shortened by 2 bases and J by 5 bases, with 12 bases between the two germline ends. CDR1 and CDR2 from the germline V gene are MNHEY and SVGAGI. CDR3 protein: CASSYGAGITGELFF. In DNA, the CDR3 is TGTGCCAGCAGTTACGGGGCGGGTATTACCGGGGAGCTGTTTTTT.

Only a few counts were recorded for this clonotype. V is TRBV5-1 and J is TRBJ1-1; no clear D. The length of the CDR3 is 16 residues. Trimming removed 0 bases from V and 3 bases from J, with 15 bases in between. Germline CDR1 and CDR2: SGHRS and YFSETQ. The CDR3 nucleotides read TGCGCCAGCAGCTTGGAAGTCGCCAGGAGGGACACTGAAGCTTTCTTT. Amino acids: CASSLEVARRDTEAFF.

The rearrangement links TRBV18 to TRBJ1-3; no clear D gene. V was shortened by 0 bases and J by 0 bases, with 9 bases between the two germline ends. The CDR3 runs 16 residues. Germline V gene sequence: CDR1 KGHSH, CDR2 LQKENI. The CDR3 protein is CASSPPGHYSGNTIYF. CDR3 coding DNA: TGTGCCAGCTCACCACCGGGCCATTACTCTGGAAACACCATATATTTT.

This clonotype was seen a few times. The chain couples TRBV27 to TRBJ1-2, with TRBD1 matching over 10 bases. CDR1 and CDR2 from the germline V gene are MNHEY and SMNVEV (reference sequence). With 11 bases clipped from V and 6 bases from J, the junction kept 15 bases outside the gene matches. The CDR3 has 15 amino acids. The CDR3 DNA reads TGTGCCGCAAACCGGGACAGGGGCTTCTCGGATGGCTACACCTTC. Translated: CAANRDRGFSDGYTF.

This clonotype turned up a few times. The chain combines TRBV9 with TRBJ2-3, with 7 nucleotides matching TRBD1. Germline values: CDR1 SGDLS, CDR2 YYNGEE. Trimming cost V 4 bases and J 2 bases; bases outside gene matches: 4. The CDR3 spans 14 residues. The CDR3 sequence is CASSKDRDTDTQYF. The CDR3 nucleotides read TGTGCCAGCAGCAAAGACAGGGACACAGATACGCAGTATTTT.

This clonotype showed up just a few times. The chain has TRBV6-2 or TRBV6-3 and TRBJ1-1; no definite D call. Looked up from germline, CDR1 is MNHEY and CDR2 is SVGEGT. The CDR3 length is 15 residues. The V end was cut by 0 bases, the J end by 5 bases, with 13 bases between. CDR3 nucleotides: TGTGCCAGCAGTTACTCGGACTGGAGGGTGACTGAAGCTTTCTTT. It codes for CASSYSDWRVTEAFF.

This clonotype was seen ten or more times. The CDR3 bases are TGTGCCAGCAGCTTACTGGGACACACTGAAGCTTTCTTT. Protein sequence: CASSLLGHTEAFF. The chain couples TRBV7-2 to TRBJ1-1; possibly TRBD1 for D (5 bases). V shed 2 bases and J shed 3 bases, with 7 bases lying between them. This CDR3 contains 13 residues. Germline V gives CDR1 SGHTA, CDR2 FQGNSA.

The rearrangement links TRBV20-1 to TRBJ2-1; D not resolved. V gave up 1 base and J gave up 5 bases, with 9 bases separating them. This CDR3 has 13 residues. Germline values: CDR1 DFQATT, CDR2 SNEGSKA (reference sequence). The chain's CDR3 is CSARASVNNEQFF. The CDR3 region has the DNA TGCAGTGCTAGAGCGTCGGTAAACAATGAGCAGTTCTTC.

The chain links TRBV6-6 to TRBJ2-2; 7 nucleotides line up with TRBD1. The CDR3 is made up of 16 amino acids. V shed 7 bases and J 3 bases; nucleotides not matched to a gene: 11. CDR1 MNHNY and CDR2 SVGAGI come from the germline V gene (reference sequence). The CDR3 sequence is CASIGRQGPYTGELFF. DNA for the CDR3: TGTGCCAGCATTGGAAGACAGGGACCCTACACCGGGGAGCTGTTTTTT.

The chain recombines TRBV6-5 with TRBJ2-7, with TRBD2 identical over 12 bases. Germline lookup yields CDR1 MNHEY and CDR2 SVGAGI. J gave up 6 bases and V 6 bases, and 6 bases lay outside the gene matches. The CDR3 has 14 residues. For the CDR3, the DNA is TGTGCCAGCAGGAGACTAGCGGGAGAAGGCGAGCAGTACTTC. It specifies CASRRLAGEGEQYF.

The chain joins TRBV27 to TRBJ1-2, with 7 bases matching TRBD1. J gave up 4 bases and V 3 bases, and 11 bases lay outside the gene matches. The CDR3 runs 16 residues. Germline V CDR1 and CDR2: MNHEY, SMNVEV (reference sequence). The CDR3 bases are TGTGCCAGCAGTTTTAGGGGGGACAGAACCTTCTATGGCTACACCTTC. Protein: CASSFRGDRTFYGYTF.

The V and J genes are TRBV30 and TRBJ1-4; D unresolved. CDR1 GTSNPN and CDR2 SVGIG come from the germline V gene (reference sequence). This CDR3 region has 15 residues. Between the trimmed V and J ends, which lost 3 bases and 4 bases, there was a span of 15 bases. This CDR3 reads CAWRAEGSINEKLFF. CDR3 nucleotides: TGTGCCTGGAGGGCAGAAGGGTCCATTAATGAAAAACTGTTTTTT.

In this sample, this clonotype turned up a few times. CDR3 nucleotides: TGCGCCAGCAGTCAATCCCAGGGAAGCTACGAGCAGTACTTC. This translates into CASSQSQGSYEQYF. V gene TRBV23-1 combines with J gene TRBJ2-7; perhaps TRBD1 as D (5 bases). TRBV23-1 is noted as an ORF with a role that remains uncertain. Trimming removed 0 bases at V and 3 bases at J, with 9 bases between. The CDR3 is made up of 14 amino acids.

This clonotype was seen ten or more times. The V gene is TRBV12-3 or TRBV12-4, the J gene TRBJ1-1; D is unresolved. Trimming left V 3 bases short and J 7 bases short, with 15 bases between. The CDR3 has 14 amino acids. DNA for the CDR3: TGTGCCAGCAGTTTCGGTCGCACAGCCGTTGAAGCTTTCTTT. Translated, it gives CASSFGRTAVEAFF.

V usage is TRBV14 and J usage is TRBJ2-1; possible D gene TRBD2, 5 bases. The V end lost 4 bases, the J end lost 5 bases, and 15 bases lay between the germline ends. The germline CDR1 and CDR2 sequences are SGHDN and FVKESK. The CDR3 loop spans 15 amino acids. DNA of the CDR3: TGTGCCAGCAGCCCCCGACGAGGGTGGGACAATGAGCAGTTCTTC. Its protein product is CASSPRRGWDNEQFF.

The chain combines TRBV29-1 with TRBJ1-1; no clear D. This CDR3 spans 14 amino acids. V was trimmed by 4 bases and J by 0 bases, leaving 12 bases between them. Germline V gene data show CDR1 as SQVTM and CDR2 as ANQGSEA. In nucleotides, the CDR3 is TGCAGCGTTGCTGTTGCGATAATGAACACTGAAGCTTTCTTT. Its protein product is CSVAVAIMNTEAFF.

The chain employs TRBV2 and TRBJ1-1; a possible D gene is TRBD1 (6 bases). CDR1 and CDR2 from the germline V gene are SNHLY and FYNNEI. The CDR3 runs 17 residues. The germline V and J ends were trimmed by 7 bases and 1 base, with 22 bases remaining between them. CDR3 protein: CASIRPAGRGPNTEAFF. In DNA, the CDR3 is TGTGCCAGCATCCGCCCGGCGGGGCGGGGGCCGAACACTGAAGCTTTCTTT.

This clonotype occurred a few times. V gene TRBV9 combines with J gene TRBJ1-1; 8 bases are shared with TRBD1. The CDR3 length is 16 residues. Trimming at V came to 0 bases and at J to 7 bases, leaving 11 bases not matched to a gene. CDR1 SGDLS and CDR2 YYNGEE come from the germline V gene. CDR3 in DNA: TGTGCCAGCAGCGTAGCTACAGGGGGATTACAGGGTGAAGCTTTCTTT. Amino acids: CASSVATGGLQGEAFF.

This clonotype was recorded a few times. The V and J genes are TRBV6-1 and TRBJ2-5; 7 bases agree with TRBD1. The CDR3 is 15 residues long. Germline trimming cut 2 bases from V and 7 bases from J; bases unmatched to any gene: 10. In germline, CDR1 is MNHNS, CDR2 SASEGT. The CDR3 DNA is TGTGCCAGCAGTGAAACTGTCCGCTGGACAGGGACCCAGTACTTC. It yields the protein CASSETVRWTGTQYF.

Only a few counts were recorded for this clonotype. The gene calls are TRBV5-5 and TRBJ1-5; D perhaps matches TRBD1 (6 bases). Germline-derived CDR1 and CDR2 are SGHKS and YYEKEE (reference sequence). The CDR3 length is 15 residues. Trimming removed 4 bases from V and 7 bases from J, with 18 bases in between. DNA for the CDR3: TGTGCCAGCAGCCCCGGTGGAGGGGGTGGGCAGCCCCAGCATTTT. It is translated as CASSPGGGGGQPQHF.

This clonotype has more than one count but fewer than ten. J is TRBJ2-1 and V is TRBV2; possible D gene TRBD2, 6 bases. This CDR3 is built from 16 residues. Germline V gene lookup returns CDR1 SNHLY and CDR2 FYNNEI. Between the trimmed V and J ends, which lost 7 bases and 0 bases, there was a span of 16 bases. This CDR3 is CASTFPGGSSYNEQFF. The DNA of the CDR3 is TGTGCCAGCACCTTCCCTGGGGGGAGCTCCTACAATGAGCAGTTCTTC. Full variable domain (rest looked up from reference TRBV2 and TRBJ2-1): EPEVTQTPSHQVTQMGQEVILRCVPISNHLYFYWYRQILGQKVEFLVSFYNNEISEKSEIFDDQFSVERPDGSNFTLKIRSTKLEDSAMYFCASTFPGGSSYNEQFFGPGTRLTVL.

This clonotype appeared a few times. The chain has TRBV7-3 and TRBJ2-1; a possible D gene is TRBD2 (6 bases). Trimming took off 5 bases at V and 6 bases at J, with 11 bases between the two ends. This CDR3 contains 13 residues. Germline V CDR1 and CDR2: SGHTA, FQGTGA. The CDR3 loop is CASSPGLSNEQFF. The CDR3 bases are TGTGCCAGCAGCCCGGGACTTTCCAATGAGCAGTTCTTC.

The rearrangement uses TRBV18 and TRBJ1-1; D uncertain. The length of the CDR3 is 16 residues. Per the germline V gene, CDR1 is KGHSH and CDR2 is LQKENI. Trimming removed 3 bases at V and 1 base at J, with 15 bases between. DNA of the CDR3: TGTGCCAGCTCACCGACCCAAGGACGGACGAACACTGAAGCTTTCTTT. This encodes CASSPTQGRTNTEAFF. The full variable domain, its missing parts supplied by reference TRBV18 and TRBJ1-1, is NAGVMQNPRHLVRRRGQEARLRCSPMKGHSHVYWYRQLPEEGLKFMVYLQKENIIDESGMPKERFSAEFPKEGPSILRIQQVVRGDSAAYFCASSPTQGRTNTEAFFGQGTRLTVV.